This T cell receptor (beta chain) was retrieved from a study of T cell responses to AZD1222 COVID-19 vaccine. Whole-study results and caveats: There were mostly white British donors and more females than males, and clonal diversity was possibly underestimated. Spike-specific TCR depth and breadth grew after two AZD1222 doses. Unmutated regions of variants are reportedly targeted by nearly half of spike-specific TCRs.

Investigators merged groups given second doses at roughly 4 or roughly 12 weeks. The ends were cut back, 1 base at V and 0 bases at J, with 4 bases in the middle. This CDR3 spans 13 amino acids. Germline-derived CDR1 and CDR2 are SGHNT and YENEEA. TCRdb's copy holds only in-frame clones and misses some; the assay was immunoSEQ multiplex PCR. This sample has fewer than 140,000 clones; 90% occur once, and the top ten carry approximately 8.2%. There are a few counts of this clone. Its antigen is not identified. The starting material was peripheral blood, obtained 28 days after the second AZD1222 dose. This clonotype was sampled from an adult who received the AZD1222 COVID-19 vaccine. The chain recombines TRBV11-3 with TRBJ2-7; D ambiguous. CDR3 nucleotides: TGTGCCAGCAGCTTAGGAGCCTCCTACGAGCAGTACTTC. This sequence encodes CASSLGASYEQYF.